The 32 T cell receptor beta chains below all came from one sample that was sequenced in a study of cytomegalovirus exposure and HLA in healthy donors. Primers for the PCR totalled 60 Vbeta and 13 Jbeta. Sequenced by immunoSEQ multiplex PCR; TCRdb stores in-frame clones only, minus some. In the table there are 170,000 or so clones, roughly 80% of which are singletons. The sequenced sample consisted of PBMCs. The source of these receptors is a man aged 30-40 years in good health and CMV-seropositive.

The rearrangement uses TRBV5-1 and TRBJ2-2; D is possibly TRBD1 (6 bases). Trimming removed 4 bases at V and 5 bases at J, with 15 bases between. CDR1 and CDR2 from the germline V gene are SGHRS and YFSETQ. CDR3 size: 15 residues. The CDR3: CASSPPTGNTGELFF. The CDR3 nucleotides read TGCGCCAGCAGCCCCCCTACAGGGAATACCGGGGAGCTGTTTTTT.

The J gene is TRBJ2-4, the V gene TRBV18, with 7 bases lining up with TRBD1. This CDR3 region has 15 residues. CDR1 is KGHSH and CDR2 is LQKENI in the germline V gene. J was trimmed by 6 bases and V by 3 bases; bases with no gene match: 8. CDR3 DNA sequence: TGTGCCAGCTCACCTGGGGACAGAATACTAAACATTCAGTACTTC. Its protein is CASSPGDRILNIQYF.

The chain carries TRBV10-3 and TRBJ1-2; 7 bases are shared with TRBD1. V was clipped by 0 bases and J by 8 bases; unmatched bases: 3. This CDR3 is built from 13 residues. CDR1 ENHRY and CDR2 SYGVKD come from the germline V gene. CDR3 in amino acids: CAISESEGQGYTF. The CDR3 DNA follows: TGTGCCATCAGTGAGTCCGAGGGACAGGGCTACACCTTC.

The V and J genes are TRBV7-2 and TRBJ2-3, with 11 bases matching TRBD2. Germline values: CDR1 SGHTA, CDR2 FQGNSA. V lost 1 base and J lost 5; bases outside the gene matches: 8. The CDR3 runs 17 residues. The DNA of the CDR3 is TGTGCCAGCAGCTTAGTAGCGGGAGGGCCCGCACAAGATACGCAGTATTTT. Translating gives CASSLVAGGPAQDTQYF. The whole variable domain, remainder taken from reference TRBV7-2 and TRBJ2-3, is GAGVSQSPSNKVTEKGKDVELRCDPISGHTALYWYRQSLGQGLEFLIYFQGNSAPDKSGLPSDRFSAERTGGSVSTLTIQRTQQEDSAVYLCASSLVAGGPAQDTQYFGPGTRLTVL.

The V gene is TRBV18, the J gene TRBJ2-7; TRBD2 matches at 7 bases. Germline V CDR1 and CDR2: KGHSH, LQKENI. The CDR3 is 15 amino acids. The junction had 5 bases not matched to a gene; V was cut back by 2 bases and J by 1 base. The CDR3 bases are TGTGCCAGCTCACCATGGCCTAGCGGATCCTACGAGCAGTACTTC. Translating it yields CASSPWPSGSYEQYF.

The chain is built from TRBV14 and TRBJ1-1; weak D call: TRBD1 (6 bases). The germline V and J ends were trimmed by 3 bases and 4 bases, with 15 bases remaining between them. CDR1 is SGHDN, CDR2 FVKESK, per germline. CDR3 length: 15 amino acids. CDR3 nucleotides: TGTGCCAGCAGCCAGATAGGCCTCAGGGGCACTGAAGCTTTCTTT. Translated: CASSQIGLRGTEAFF.

This chain links TRBV7-6 with TRBJ2-1; 8 bases align to TRBD2. Germline CDR1 reads SGHVS; CDR2 reads FNYEAQ. The CDR3 loop spans 14 amino acids. V lost 3 bases, J lost 7 bases, and 5 bases stayed unmatched. As DNA, the CDR3 is TGTGCCAGCAGCTTCGGGGGGGGGTCTAATGAGCAGTTCTTC. Amino acids: CASSFGGGSNEQFF.

The chain joins TRBV6-5 to TRBJ1-2; D possibly corresponds to TRBD1 (5 bases). Germline V gene lookup returns CDR1 MNHEY and CDR2 SVGAGI. V lost 0 bases and J 4 bases, leaving 15 bases between the germline ends. The CDR3 is made up of 16 amino acids. The CDR3, as DNA: TGTGCCAGCAGTTACTCGAGAGTCCAGGGCCGCTATGGCTACACCTTC. Translating it yields CASSYSRVQGRYGYTF.

The CDR3 spells CASSEIGQGTQPQHF. CDR3 sequence (DNA): TGTGCCAGTAGCGAAATTGGACAGGGCACTCAGCCCCAGCATTTT. This chain uses TRBV19 with TRBJ1-5, with 8 bases identical to TRBD1. Germline CDR1 and CDR2: LNHDA and SQIVND (reference sequence). The CDR3 loop spans 15 amino acids. V lost 6 bases and J lost 6; bases outside the gene matches: 10.

The V and J genes are TRBV5-4 and TRBJ1-3; 10 bases align to TRBD1. Losses at the gene ends were 4 bases for V and 8 bases for J; bases not matched to a gene: 12. Germline CDR1 SGHNT, CDR2 YYREEE (reference sequence). This CDR3 is 16 amino acids long. In DNA form, the CDR3 reads TGTGCCAGCAGCGCGGAAGGACAGGGGGTTTGGGACACCATATATTTT. Its translation is CASSAEGQGVWDTIYF.

This clone was seen more than once but under ten times. J is TRBJ1-1 and V is TRBV5-1; D uncertain. In germline, CDR1 is SGHRS, CDR2 YFSETQ. With 1 base removed from V and 1 base from J, the gap between germline ends came to 5 bases. The CDR3 contains 13 residues. The CDR3 DNA follows: TGCGCCAGCAGCTTGCCAGAGAACACTGAAGCTTTCTTT. Encoded protein: CASSLPENTEAFF.

Points on this clone: The same CDR3 can be traced to other DNA sequences in this sample. The chain links TRBV2 to TRBJ2-7, with 12 nucleotides matching TRBD1. Germline CDR1 is SNHLY and CDR2 is FYNNEI. The CDR3 has 15 residues. J lost 3 bases, V lost 6 bases, and 6 bases had no gene match. CDR3: CASRGTGGLSYEQYF. CDR3 in DNA: TGTGCCAGCAGGGGGACAGGGGGCTTGAGCTACGAGCAGTACTTC.

The chain couples TRBV1 to TRBJ1-1. TRBV1 counts as a pseudogene. This CDR3 region has 16 residues. This chain's CDR3 is CTSSQERARYFPEAFF. The DNA for the CDR3 is TGCACCAGCAGCCAAGAGAGGGCGAGGTACTTCCCTGAAGCTTTCTTT.

The chain links TRBV11-3 to TRBJ2-1; D possibly corresponds to TRBD1 (5 bases). The CDR3 runs 12 residues. V lost 8 bases and J lost 12, with 17 bases in between. Germline-derived CDR1 and CDR2 are SGHNT and YENEEA. CDR3 in amino acids: CASGSMQGAQFF. CDR3 in DNA: TGTGCCAGCGGATCCATGCAGGGTGCGCAGTTCTTC.

V usage is TRBV4-3 and J usage is TRBJ2-1; 11 bases fit TRBD2. The germline V gene encodes CDR1 LGHNA and CDR2 YSLEER. The length of the CDR3 is 15 residues. J lost 6 bases, V lost 0 bases, and 1 base had no gene match. The CDR3: CASSQDSGGANEQFF. In DNA form, the CDR3 reads TGCGCCAGCAGCCAAGATAGCGGGGGGGCCAATGAGCAGTTCTTC.

V is TRBV11-3 and J is TRBJ2-3; a weak D match, TRBD1 (6 bases). V was clipped by 1 base and J by 2 bases, with 13 bases between them. The CDR3 loop spans 16 amino acids. Germline V gene data show CDR1 as SGHNT and CDR2 as YENEEA. CDR3 coding DNA: TGTGCCAGCAGCTTAGTATTCGGGACAAACACAGATACGCAGTATTTT. This encodes CASSLVFGTNTDTQYF.

The chain is built from TRBV30 and TRBJ2-5; 9 bases match TRBD1. CDR3 length equals 15 residues. The germline V gene has CDR1 GTSNPN and CDR2 SVGIG (reference sequence). J lost 3 bases, V lost 0 bases, and 5 bases had no gene match. In DNA form, the CDR3 reads TGTGCCTGGAGTGTATGGGACAGGGTTGAAGAGACCCAGTACTTC. Translated, it gives CAWSVWDRVEETQYF.

DNA for the CDR3: TGTGCCAGTAGAGGGGAGGGGAATTCACCCCTCCACTTT. This gives the protein CASRGEGNSPLHF. This chain uses TRBV19 with TRBJ1-6; a possible D gene is TRBD1 (5 bases). Trimming pared 6 bases from V and 7 bases from J, leaving 10 bases between. Germline CDR1 LNHDA, CDR2 SQIVND (reference sequence). The CDR3 extends over 13 amino acids.

J is TRBJ2-1 and V is TRBV6-6; 9 bases fit TRBD1. V trimming: 6 bases; J trimming: 6 bases; junction bases outside the gene matches: 12. Germline-derived CDR1 and CDR2 are MNHNY and SVGAGI (reference sequence). The CDR3 runs 16 residues. The DNA of the CDR3 is TGTGCCAGCAGAAAATTCGGGACAGGGCGAGGCAATGAGCAGTTCTTC. Encoded protein: CASRKFGTGRGNEQFF.

The chain carries TRBV7-3 and TRBJ2-1; TRBD2 matches 8 bases. The CDR3 sequence is 14 residues long. V was clipped by 5 bases and J by 2 bases; unmatched bases: 2. Germline V lookup: CDR1 SGHTA, CDR2 FQGTGA. In nucleotides, the CDR3 is TGTGCCAGCAGCGTTAGCGGGACCTACAATGAGCAGTTCTTC. Translation: CASSVSGTYNEQFF.

In its sample, this clone was seen a few times. V gene TRBV5-4 combines with J gene TRBJ1-1, with D perhaps matching TRBD1 (6 bases). Per germline, CDR1 SGHNT and CDR2 YYREEE (reference sequence). This CDR3 contains 15 residues. V lost 5 bases, J lost 1 base, and 15 bases lay in between. CDR3 loop: CASRSDTGKNTEAFF. The CDR3 DNA reads TGTGCCAGCAGAAGCGATACAGGGAAGAACACTGAAGCTTTCTTT.

The chain couples TRBV7-8 to TRBJ2-2; 8 bases are a match to TRBD2. This CDR3 contains 16 residues. After removal of 4 bases from V and 4 bases from J, the junction contained 8 bases not matched to a gene. CDR1 and CDR2 from the germline V gene are SGHVS and FQNEAQ. CDR3 DNA: TGTGCCAGCAGCTCAGAAGCGGGAGTTGTCACCGGGGAGCTGTTTTTT. Residues: CASSSEAGVVTGELFF. Supplemented by reference TRBV7-8 and TRBJ2-2, the full variable domain reads GAGVSQSPRYKVAKRGQDVALRCDPISGHVSLFWYQQALGQGPEFLTYFQNEAQLDKSGLPSDRFFAERPEGSVSTLKIQRTQQEDSAVYLCASSSEAGVVTGELFFGEGSRLTVL.

In its sample, this clone was seen a few times. The V and J genes are TRBV5-1 and TRBJ1-1; 9 nucleotides align to TRBD1. The CDR3 covers 16 residues. The germline CDR1 and CDR2 sequences are SGHRS and YFSETQ. Losses at the gene ends were 4 bases for V and 1 base for J; bases not matched to a gene: 8. CDR3 coding DNA: TGCGCCAGCAGCCCTCGACAGGGGGGAGGGAACACTGAAGCTTTCTTT. Its translation is CASSPRQGGGNTEAFF.

This sequence joins TRBV19 and TRBJ1-6; 10 bases agree with TRBD1. The CDR3 covers 15 residues. V trimming: 4 bases; J trimming: 7 bases; junction bases outside the gene matches: 4. Germline lookup yields CDR1 LNHDA and CDR2 SQIVND (reference sequence). The CDR3 sequence: CASSSGQGGNSPLHF. The DNA of the CDR3 is TGTGCCAGTAGTAGCGGACAGGGGGGAAATTCACCCCTCCACTTT.

The V call is TRBV7-2, the J call TRBJ2-7, with 7 bases that match TRBD2. Germline CDR1 reads SGHTA; CDR2 reads FQGNSA. This CDR3 has 16 amino acids. J lost 9 bases, V lost 0 bases, and 14 bases had no gene match. CDR3 nucleotides: TGTGCCAGCAGCTTAGCGGGAGGGCCTAGCCCCGGGTGGCAGTACTTC. Translation gives CASSLAGGPSPGWQYF.

This clone was seen once. This sequence joins TRBV29-1 and TRBJ2-3; 14 bases are shared with TRBD2. Germline V CDR1 and CDR2: SQVTM, ANQGSEA. CDR3 length: 17 amino acids. This CDR3 reads CSLAPGTSGGEHGTQYF. The DNA of the CDR3 is TGCAGTCTAGCCCCCGGGACTAGCGGGGGAGAGCACGGTACGCAGTATTTT.

The chain recombines TRBV6-5 with TRBJ2-7, with a weak D call TRBD1 (5 bases). This CDR3 is built from 14 residues. The V and J ends lost 4 bases and 0 bases respectively, with 10 bases between them. Germline loops: CDR1 MNHEY, CDR2 SVGAGI. CDR3 loop: CASSFTDSSYEQYF. CDR3 nucleotides: TGTGCCAGCAGTTTTACCGACAGCTCCTACGAGCAGTACTTC.

This clone was counted between two and nine times. The chain is built from TRBV7-9 and TRBJ2-6; 8 bases match TRBD2. Germline V gene lookup returns CDR1 SEHNR and CDR2 FQNEAQ (reference sequence). CDR3 length: 17 amino acids. After removal of 4 bases from V and 0 bases from J, the junction contained 5 bases not matched to a gene. The CDR3 coding sequence is TGTGCCAGCAGCTGGCTGACTAGCGACTCTGGGGCCAACGTCCTGACTTTC. This gives the protein CASSWLTSDSGANVLTF.

The chain recombines TRBV28 with TRBJ2-7, with D uncertain. The ends were cut back, 1 base at V and 5 bases at J, with 9 bases in the middle. CDR3 length equals 13 residues. In germline, CDR1 is MDHEN, CDR2 SYDVKM. This CDR3 reads CASSLYLRDEQYF. The DNA for the CDR3 is TGTGCCAGCAGTTTATACCTCCGGGACGAGCAGTACTTC.

This chain connects TRBV10-1 to TRBJ1-1; 9 positions agree with TRBD1. Germline V lookup: CDR1 WNHNN, CDR2 SYGVQD (reference sequence). V lost 5 bases and J lost 4; bases outside the gene matches: 2. CDR3 size: 13 residues. CDR3: CASSWDRATEAFF. The CDR3 DNA is TGCGCCAGCAGTTGGGACAGGGCCACTGAAGCTTTCTTT.

This clone has just one count. The gene calls are TRBV13 and TRBJ1-2, with no clear D. V lost 2 bases to trimming and J lost 3 bases, with 16 bases between them. Germline V gene data show CDR1 as PRHDT and CDR2 as FYEKMQ (reference sequence). This CDR3 spans 16 amino acids. CDR3 DNA sequence: TGTGCCAGCAGCTTAATGAGCAAGTATAGCGACTATGGCTACACCTTC. It is translated as CASSLMSKYSDYGYTF.

The chain carries TRBV5-1 and TRBJ1-2, with 7 bases that match TRBD1. The CDR3 sequence is 17 residues long. Germline loops: CDR1 SGHRS, CDR2 YFSETQ. Losses at the gene ends were 0 bases for V and 0 bases for J; bases not matched to a gene: 8. CDR3 sequence (DNA): TGCGCCAGCAGCTTGGCAGGAGGGGGCATAGCTAACTATGGCTACACCTTC. Translating gives CASSLAGGGIANYGYTF.